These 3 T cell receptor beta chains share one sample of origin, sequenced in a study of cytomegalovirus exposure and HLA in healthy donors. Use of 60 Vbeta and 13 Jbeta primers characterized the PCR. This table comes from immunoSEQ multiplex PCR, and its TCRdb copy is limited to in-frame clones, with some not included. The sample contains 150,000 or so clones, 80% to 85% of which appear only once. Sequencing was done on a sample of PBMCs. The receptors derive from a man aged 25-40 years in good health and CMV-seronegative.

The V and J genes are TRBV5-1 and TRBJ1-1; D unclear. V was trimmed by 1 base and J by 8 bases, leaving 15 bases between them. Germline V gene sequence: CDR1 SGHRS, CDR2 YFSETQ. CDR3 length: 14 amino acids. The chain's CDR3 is CASSLLAGSAEAFF. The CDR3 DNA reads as TGCGCCAGCAGCTTGTTGGCGGGTTCAGCCGAAGCTTTCTTT.

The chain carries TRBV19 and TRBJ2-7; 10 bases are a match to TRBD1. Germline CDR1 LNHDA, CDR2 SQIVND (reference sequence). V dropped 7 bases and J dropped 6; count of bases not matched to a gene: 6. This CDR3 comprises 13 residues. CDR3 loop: CASTDRGRLEQYF. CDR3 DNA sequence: TGTGCCAGTACTGACAGGGGGCGACTCGAGCAGTACTTC.

The CDR3 loop reads CASSLAGAGGYNEQFF. CDR3 bases: TGCGCCAGCAGCTTGGCCGGAGCAGGGGGGTACAATGAGCAGTTCTTC. The J gene is TRBJ2-1, the V gene TRBV5-1, with D perhaps matching TRBD1 (7 bases). The CDR3 spans 16 residues. V was clipped by 0 bases and J by 4 bases, with 14 bases between them. Germline lookup yields CDR1 SGHRS and CDR2 YFSETQ.